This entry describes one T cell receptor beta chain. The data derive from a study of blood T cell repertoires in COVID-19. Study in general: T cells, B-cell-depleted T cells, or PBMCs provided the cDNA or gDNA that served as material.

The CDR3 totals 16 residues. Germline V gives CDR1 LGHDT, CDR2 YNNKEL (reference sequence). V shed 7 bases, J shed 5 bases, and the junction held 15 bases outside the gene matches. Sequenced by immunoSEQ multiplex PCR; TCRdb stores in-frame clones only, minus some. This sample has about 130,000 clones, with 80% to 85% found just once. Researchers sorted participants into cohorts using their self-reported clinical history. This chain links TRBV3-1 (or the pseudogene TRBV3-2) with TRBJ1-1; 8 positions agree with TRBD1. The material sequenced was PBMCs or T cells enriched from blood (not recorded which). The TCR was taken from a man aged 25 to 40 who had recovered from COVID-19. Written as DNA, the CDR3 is TGTGCCAGCAAAACCCAGGGGGCACTAGGGGGAACTGAAGCTTTCTTT. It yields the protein CASKTQGALGGTEAFF.